The 14 T cell receptor beta chains listed next were all sequenced from one sample in a study of cytomegalovirus exposure and HLA in healthy donors. The PCR had 60 Vbeta and 13 Jbeta primers. Generated by immunoSEQ multiplex PCR, the TCRdb table keeps only in-frame clones and is missing some. The table includes around 150,000 clones, 60% to 80% detected once. Sequencing was carried out using PBMCs. The receptors come from a male donor in good health and CMV-seronegative.

The rearrangement uses TRBV12-5 and TRBJ1-1; no clear D. Trimming left V 0 bases short and J 0 bases short, with 5 bases between. The CDR3 has 14 residues. The germline CDR1 and CDR2 sequences are LGHNT and FRNRAP. The CDR3 spells CASGLVALNTEAFF. In nucleotides, the CDR3 is TGTGCTAGTGGTTTGGTAGCTCTGAACACTGAAGCTTTCTTT.

V is TRBV19 and J is TRBJ1-6, with unresolved D. CDR3 length equals 14 residues. V was trimmed by 5 bases and J by 14 bases, leaving 19 bases between them. CDR1 is LNHDA, CDR2 SQIVND, per germline (reference sequence). The CDR3: CASSAGPSAGTLHF. The CDR3 DNA reads TGTGCCAGTAGTGCGGGCCCGTCAGCTGGGACCCTCCACTTT.

J is TRBJ1-4 and V is TRBV18, with D possibly being TRBD1 (5 bases). Looked up from germline, CDR1 is KGHSH and CDR2 is LQKENI. The CDR3 is 15 amino acids. V lost 3 bases to trimming and J lost 6 bases, with 14 bases between them. The CDR3 sequence: CASSPGTGGYEKLFF. CDR3 nucleotides: TGTGCCAGCTCACCCGGGACGGGGGGTTATGAAAAACTGTTTTTT.

The chain is built from TRBV19 and TRBJ2-5; 15 nucleotides match TRBD2. The assigned J gene may be wrong: the sequence end matches TRBJ2-7 better. This CDR3 comprises 15 residues. Germline V lookup: CDR1 LNHDA, CDR2 SQIVND (reference sequence). CDR3 in DNA: TGTGCCAGTAGTCCCGGACTAGCGGGGGGGTACGAGCAGTACTTC. This encodes CASSPGLAGGYEQYF.

The rearrangement uses TRBV7-8 and TRBJ2-5, with D possibly TRBD2 on 6 matching bases. Trimming removed 5 bases from V and 1 base from J, with 17 bases in between. CDR3 length equals 16 residues. CDR1 is SGHVS and CDR2 is FQNEAQ in the germline V gene. CDR3 in DNA: TGTGCCAGCAGCAAGGGCGGCGGGGTGATCCAAGAGACCCAGTACTTC. Amino acids: CASSKGGGVIQETQYF.

The rearrangement joins TRBV5-6 to TRBJ1-5, with no clear D. V shed 4 bases and J shed 6 bases, with 14 bases lying between them. This CDR3 has 14 amino acids. CDR1 and CDR2 from the germline V gene are SGHDT and YYEEEE. The CDR3 is CASSVGGLTQPQHF. CDR3 bases: TGTGCCAGCAGCGTAGGAGGATTAACTCAGCCCCAGCATTTT.

The CDR3 loop reads CASSSIPGQGTDKEQFF. DNA of the CDR3: TGTGCCAGCAGCTCAATCCCGGGACAGGGGACAGATAAGGAGCAGTTCTTC. The chain links TRBV9 to TRBJ2-1; TRBD1 matches 10 bases. Looked up from germline, CDR1 is SGDLS and CDR2 is YYNGEE. Trimming cost V 4 bases and J 10 bases; bases outside gene matches: 17. The length of the CDR3 is 17 residues.

This rearrangement joins TRBV5-1 to TRBJ2-1, with D possibly matching TRBD2 (6 bases). Germline V gene data show CDR1 as SGHRS and CDR2 as YFSETQ. The CDR3 has 15 residues. Trimming stripped 3 bases from V and 9 bases from J, with 19 bases between. CDR3 DNA: TGCGCCAGCAGCTGGGGGGACGGCCTCACGAGTGAGCAGTTCTTC. It is translated as CASSWGDGLTSEQFF.

The J gene is TRBJ2-1, the V gene TRBV5-1; D might be TRBD1 (6 bases). V was shortened by 0 bases and J by 0 bases, with 13 bases between the two germline ends. This CDR3 has 17 residues. Germline lookup yields CDR1 SGHRS and CDR2 YFSETQ. CDR3 nucleotide sequence: TGCGCCAGCAGCTTGGGACCAGAGGGGGTCTCCTACAATGAGCAGTTCTTC. Translating it yields CASSLGPEGVSYNEQFF.

The J gene is TRBJ2-7, the V gene TRBV7-2; 7 nucleotides align to TRBD1. With 5 bases clipped from V and 3 bases from J, the junction kept 7 bases outside the gene matches. CDR3 size: 14 residues. The germline V gene has CDR1 SGHTA and CDR2 FQGNSA. The CDR3 sequence: CASSRTGAVYEQYF. CDR3 in DNA: TGTGCCAGCAGCCGGACAGGAGCAGTCTACGAGCAGTACTTC.

This sequence joins TRBV12-5 and TRBJ1-1; D not resolved. Germline assignment: CDR1 LGHNT and CDR2 FRNRAP. The CDR3 extends over 13 amino acids. Trimming left V 1 base short and J 4 bases short, with 7 bases between. CDR3 region: CASGLEAITEAFF. The CDR3 DNA is TGTGCTAGTGGTTTGGAAGCTATCACTGAAGCTTTCTTT. Variable domain in full (rest from reference TRBV12-5 and TRBJ1-1): DARVTQTPRHKVTEMGQEVTMRCQPILGHNTVFWYRQTMMQGLELLAYFRNRAPLDDSGMPKDRFSAEMPDATLATLKIQPSEPRDSAVYFCASGLEAITEAFFGQGTRLTVV.

The chain uses TRBV5-4 and TRBJ1-1; the match to TRBD1 covers 8 bases. The CDR3 runs to 17 residues. V lost 4 bases and J lost 0; bases outside the gene matches: 11. CDR1 is SGHNT and CDR2 is YYREEE in the germline V gene (reference sequence). CDR3 loop: CASSPSTGAYLNTEAFF. The CDR3 DNA reads TGTGCCAGCAGCCCCTCGACAGGGGCTTACTTGAACACTGAAGCTTTCTTT.

The chain couples TRBV7-9 to TRBJ2-7; tentative D call: TRBD1 (5 bases). The germline V and J ends were trimmed by 3 bases and 6 bases, with 12 bases remaining between them. This CDR3 is 13 amino acids long. Germline-derived CDR1 and CDR2 are SEHNR and FQNEAQ (reference sequence). CDR3 sequence reads: CASSFDSKGEQYF. DNA for the CDR3: TGTGCCAGCAGCTTTGACAGTAAGGGCGAGCAGTACTTC.

The chain is built from TRBV7-2 and TRBJ2-3; 7 positions match TRBD2. V was pared by 3 bases and J by 2 bases, with 8 bases of the junction left unmatched. The CDR3 loop spans 16 amino acids. Germline CDR1 is SGHTA and CDR2 is FQGNSA. The CDR3 loop is CASSFESGKVTDTQYF. The CDR3 coding sequence is TGTGCCAGCAGCTTCGAAAGCGGGAAAGTCACAGATACGCAGTATTTT.